This T cell receptor beta chain was obtained from a study of blood T cell repertoires in COVID-19. Generated by immunoSEQ multiplex PCR, the TCRdb table keeps only in-frame clones and is missing some. The data show about 180,000 clones, 80% to 85% seen once. This TCR was sampled from a woman in her 70s with COVID-19, enrolled during active disease. Sequencing was done on a sample of peripheral blood.

DNA for the CDR3: TGTGCCAGCAGGAAGGGACTTGACACCGGGGAGCTGTTTTTT. This sequence encodes CASRKGLDTGELFF. J is TRBJ2-2 and V is TRBV6-5; D possibly corresponds to TRBD2 (6 bases). CDR3 length equals 14 residues. Germline-derived CDR1 and CDR2 are MNHEY and SVGAGI. Trimming removed 6 bases at V and 3 bases at J, with 11 bases between.